The clone carrying this TCR beta chain was picked up a small number of times. Its antigen is as yet unknown. The source of the sample is a study of TIL therapy for anti-PD-1-resistant metastatic lung cancer. Sequencing used immunoSEQ v3. The repertoire was sequenced with immunoSEQ multiplex PCR; TCRdb's copy has only in-frame clones and lacks some. The repertoire consists of roughly 10,000 clones, with about 57% occurring once and the leading ten covering 9% to 15%. Germline-derived CDR1 and CDR2 are SGHDT and YYEEEE. Trimming took off 4 bases at V and 4 bases at J, with 14 bases between the two ends. The CDR3 is 15 residues long. Overall study findings and caveats: Treatment-naive, never-smoker and oncogene-addicted patients were overrepresented in this highly selected cohort.

The time point: pre-treatment sample, taken before nivolumab and TIL therapy. Pleural nodules or supraclavicular lymph nodes made up most of the excised metastases sampled. The specimen was tumor tissue, collected at baseline. This receptor was taken from a person aged 25-80 years with non-small cell lung cancer. The rearrangement links TRBV5-6 to TRBJ2-2; D is perhaps TRBD1 (5 bases). CDR3 coding DNA: TGTGCCAGCAGCCTGGTGGCAGGGTTCACCGGGGAGCTGTTTTTT. Its protein is CASSLVAGFTGELFF.